Reported below is one TCR beta chain. The target of this receptor is not known. No quality values exist for individual bases; no much larger clone is one base distant. These data originate in a study of T-cell reconstitution after alpha-beta-depleted transplantation in children (TCRdb year 2016). Describing the broader study: Using TCR repertoire profiling, the study quantitatively followed how T-cell immune reconstitution unfolded in children after TCRalphabeta/CD19-depleted allogeneic hematopoietic cell transplantation. Beyond this particular receptor, the publication reports: The frequencies of hyperexpanded clones fell over the following months, and after one year, T-cell counts and TCRbeta diversity were mostly attributed to newly produced T cells. In some patients, the high TCRbeta diversity seen at day 60 was put down to recipient T cells and intrathymic progenitors that had survived conditioning. Apparently early alphabetaT-cell count recovery about two months after transplant reportedly relied on only several hundred rapidly expanded clones derived from non-depleted graft cells.

The treatment or condition tag for this specimen amounts to: allogeneic hematopoietic cell transplantation with graft depleted of TCRalphabeta T cells and CD19 B cells. The children who served as transplant recipients had been given grafts of TCRalphabeta/CD19-depleted allogeneic hematopoietic cells. Trimming takes 2 bases off V and 1 base off J; junction bases not matched to a gene: 7. According to the germline V gene, CDR1 reads MNHEY and CDR2 reads SVGEGT. CDR3 length: 17 amino acids, cysteine to phenylalanine. The CDR3 DNA has 51 bases and is translated from base 1. The protocol used for the library was PCR. Sequenced using an Illumina HiSeq 2500. TCR library preparation used molecular barcoding, with unique molecular identifiers applied to normalize quantification of the TCRbeta repertoire. TCRdb trimmed public reads at Q25 via fastp, called clones via MiXCR and kept in-frame beta chains. Rows with a matching CDR3 protein are joined into one entry that keeps the most common DNA and genes. The sample table records around 600,000 distinct CDR3 sequences; more than 20% of these occur just once. Roughly 14% of the sample comes from the top ten.

The sample was PBMCs, mostly from graft donor cells, taken 360 days after TCRalphabeta/CD19-depleted stem cell transplant. Rearrangement joined TRBV6-2 or TRBV6-3 to TRBJ2-1; TRBD2 matches 8 bases in the middle. This TCR came from a boy younger than two who had a stem cell transplant for acute myeloid leukemia, so the T cells may come from the graft donor. The DNA sequence is as follows: TGTGCCAGCAGTTACGAGGGCGGGGGGAGATCCTACAATGAGCAGTTCTTC. Its protein is CASSYEGGGRSYNEQFF.